A single sample is the source of the 28 T cell receptor beta chains below, sequenced in a study of blood T cells in healthy people across ages (dated by TCRdb to between 2015 and 2016). Library prep was done by 5' RACE. TCRdb names Illumina HiSeq 2500 as the instrument used. A second PCR of about 6 to 11 cycles was run with a J-beta primer mix and a sample-barcoded 5' primer. TCRdb's own reprocessing of the public reads used fastp at Q25 and MiXCR and kept productive beta chains. Each CDR3 protein gets just one entry, which takes the most common genes and DNA from the rows behind it. The sample contains roughly 1.6 million distinct CDR3 sequences, almost 35% of them found a single time. The ten largest clones take up roughly 10% of the sample. Source material: blood. The receptor set was obtained from a woman aged 30 to 39 in good health.

J is TRBJ2-7 and V is TRBV28, with D possibly matching TRBD2 (6 bases). The CDR3 spans 13 residues. Germline V gene data show CDR1 as MDHEN and CDR2 as SYDVKM. The CDR3 coding sequence is TGTACCATTTCGGCGCGGGGTCGGTACGAGCAGTACTTC. Translation gives CTISARGRYEQYF.

This clonotype appeared a few times. The chain recombines TRBV27 with TRBJ2-7, with D possibly being TRBD1 or TRBD2 (5 bases each). The germline V gene encodes CDR1 MNHEY and CDR2 SMNVEV (reference sequence). The CDR3 length is 14 residues. V lost 6 bases, J lost 2 bases, and 14 bases lay in between. Here the CDR3 reads CASSVGTDTYEQYF. The CDR3 bases are TGTGCCAGCAGCGTGGGGACGGATACCTACGAGCAGTACTTC.

This sequence joins TRBV6-2 or TRBV6-3 and TRBJ2-5, with D unresolved. Deletions cut 5 bases from V and 9 bases from J, with 19 bases between. Per germline, CDR1 MNHEY and CDR2 SVGEGT. The CDR3 sequence is 14 residues long. The CDR3: CASSPSVKWAAQYF. CDR3 nucleotides: TGTGCCAGCAGTCCCTCAGTTAAATGGGCTGCCCAGTACTTC.

This clonotype was found many times. The rearrangement links TRBV5-1 to TRBJ2-1; 7 bases align to TRBD1. The germline V gene encodes CDR1 SGHRS and CDR2 YFSETQ. This CDR3 comprises 13 residues. J gave up 6 bases and V 5 bases, and 5 bases lay outside the gene matches. In nucleotides, the CDR3 is TGCGCCAGCAGTCCCGACAGGGCCAATGAGCAGTTCTTC. Amino acids: CASSPDRANEQFF.

This clonotype was seen a few times. This chain links TRBV7-2 with TRBJ2-7, with 9 bases lining up with TRBD1. The J call is doubtful: the DNA matches TRBJ2-5 better. The V gene's germline CDR1 is SGHTA and CDR2 FQGNSA. The CDR3 is made up of 15 amino acids. CDR3 residues: CASSRQQGAQGTQYF. The CDR3 DNA is TGTGCCAGCAGCCGCCAACAGGGGGCCCAGGGGACCCAGTACTTC.

As for this clonotype: Germline is not matched at one junction end, which may reflect a read error. The rearrangement uses TRBV5-6 and TRBJ2-1; TRBD1 matches at 12 bases. Germline V lookup: CDR1 SGHDT, CDR2 YYEEEE. This CDR3 spans 18 amino acids. Here the CDR3 DNA reads TGTGCCGGCAGCTTGGCTGGGACAGGGGGCCTTCGTGGCAATGAGCAGTTCTTC. Translation gives CAGSLAGTGGLRGNEQFF.

This sequence joins TRBV6-2 or TRBV6-3 and TRBJ2-1; 11 bases align to TRBD2. CDR1 and CDR2 from the germline V gene are MNHEY and SVGEGT. Losses at the gene ends were 5 bases for V and 1 base for J; bases not matched to a gene: 7. The CDR3 contains 17 residues. In DNA form, the CDR3 reads TGTGCCAGCAGTCAGACCTTAGCGGGAGGGTCCTACAATGAGCAGTTCTTC. Translated, it gives CASSQTLAGGSYNEQFF.

As to this clonotype: The junction departs from germline at one end; a sequencing error may be responsible. The chain joins TRBV5-1 to TRBJ2-1; a weak D match, TRBD1 (5 bases). Germline lookup yields CDR1 SGHRS and CDR2 YFSETQ. The CDR3 is 14 residues long. CDR3 loop: CASSLARVNNGQFF. The CDR3 DNA reads TGCGCCAGCAGCTTGGCCAGGGTGAACAATGGGCAGTTCTTC. Drawing the rest from reference TRBV5-1 and TRBJ2-1, the complete variable domain is KAGVTQTPRYLIKTRGQQVTLSCSPISGHRSVSWYQQTPGQGLQFLFEYFSETQRNKGNFPGRFSGRQFSNSRSEMNVSTLELGDSALYLCASSLARVNNGQFFGPGTRLTVL.

This rearrangement joins TRBV5-6 to TRBJ2-5; 10 bases map to TRBD2. The CDR3 has 15 residues. J was trimmed by 7 bases and V by 4 bases; bases with no gene match: 10. Looked up from germline, CDR1 is SGHDT and CDR2 is YYEEEE. The CDR3 bases are TGTGCCAGCAGCCCAAGCGGGGGGGGTCTAGGGACCCAGTACTTC. Translating it yields CASSPSGGGLGTQYF.

This clonotype was seen a handful of times. The chain recombines TRBV5-1 with TRBJ2-6; 8 bases fit TRBD1. V gave up 2 bases and J gave up 2 bases; unmatched junction bases: 9. Germline loops: CDR1 SGHRS, CDR2 YFSETQ. The CDR3 runs to 18 residues. CDR3 nucleotides: TGCGCCAGCAGCTTCAGGACAGGGCAGGGGCCTGGGGCCAACGTCCTGACTTTC. This sequence encodes CASSFRTGQGPGANVLTF.

Regarding this clonotype: Without the conserved terminal phenylalanine or tryptophan, this CDR3 likely stems from a read error. The chain employs TRBV11-1 and TRBJ2-1, with a tentative D call TRBD2 (5 bases). Trimming shortened V by 8 bases and J by 5 bases, and 16 bases separated the two germline ends. The CDR3 has 14 residues. Germline V gives CDR1 SGHAT, CDR2 FQDESV (reference sequence). The CDR3: CASEEEGRNNEQFL. The CDR3 nucleotides are TGTGCCAGCGAGGAAGAGGGAAGGAACAATGAGCAGTTCCTC.

This clonotype has a handful of counts. This chain's CDR3 is CASTGRVEQYF. CDR3 DNA sequence: TGTGCCAGCACCGGAAGGGTCGAGCAGTACTTC. This chain uses TRBV7-3 with TRBJ2-5; no definite D call. The DNA matches TRBJ2-7 better at its end, which makes the J call doubtful. The CDR3 length is 11 residues. From germline, CDR1 is SGHTA and CDR2 FQGTGA.

This clonotype turned up a few times. This chain joins TRBV5-6 and TRBJ2-1; the D is unclear. The CDR3 loop spans 15 amino acids. V lost 1 base, J lost 4 bases, and 12 bases lay in between. The germline CDR1 and CDR2 sequences are SGHDT and YYEEEE. In DNA, the CDR3 is TGTGCCAGCAGCTTGTTCAGGAAAGGGTACAATGAGCAGTTCTTC. Amino acids: CASSLFRKGYNEQFF.

This clonotype was counted only a few times. The V and J genes are TRBV4-1 and TRBJ1-2; TRBD1 is a possible D gene (6 bases). The germline gives CDR1 MGHRA, CDR2 YSYEKL. The CDR3 is made up of 14 amino acids. V lost 3 bases, J lost 6 bases, and 14 bases lay in between. The CDR3 DNA reads as TGCGCCAGCAGCCACCACAAGGAGGGGGATGGCTACACCTTC. Translation gives CASSHHKEGDGYTF.

This clonotype was seen only a few times. V and J are TRBV4-2 and TRBJ2-1; D uncertain. The CDR3 runs 13 residues. Germline CDR1 is LGHNA and CDR2 is YNFKEQ. V lost 0 bases and J lost 8, with 8 bases in between. The CDR3 loop reads CASSQEGLDEQFF. Here the CDR3 DNA reads TGTGCCAGCAGCCAAGAAGGTCTAGATGAGCAGTTCTTC.

This clonotype was seen at least ten times. The chain links TRBV7-8 to TRBJ2-7; D is ambiguous. The length of the CDR3 is 16 residues. Trimming cost V 5 bases and J 0 bases, with 17 bases left between them. Germline V gene lookup returns CDR1 SGHVS and CDR2 FQNEAQ. The CDR3 sequence: CASSPVRPTLSYEQYF. DNA for the CDR3: TGTGCCAGCAGCCCAGTCAGACCGACGCTCTCCTACGAGCAGTACTTC.

The chain combines TRBV7-9 with TRBJ2-5; D might be TRBD1 or TRBD2, each matching 5 bases. Germline V gene lookup returns CDR1 SEHNR and CDR2 FQNEAQ (reference sequence). V was shortened by 7 bases and J by 4 bases, with 13 bases between the two germline ends. This CDR3 contains 13 residues. In nucleotides, the CDR3 is TGTGCCAGCACCAGAGGGGTTGGAGAGACCCAGTACTTC. Translated: CASTRGVGETQYF.

This rearrangement joins TRBV20-1 to TRBJ2-1; 10 bases are a match to TRBD2. The V segment lost 5 bases and the J segment 7 bases; nucleotides outside the gene matches: 8. Germline assignment: CDR1 DFQATT and CDR2 SNEGSKA (reference sequence). CDR3 length: 14 residues. The CDR3 spells CSARSGLAENEQFF. CDR3 in DNA: TGCAGTGCTCGCTCCGGACTAGCGGAAAATGAGCAGTTCTTC.

This clonotype was recorded a few times. The chain uses TRBV12-3 or TRBV12-4 and TRBJ1-2; D is possibly TRBD1 (6 bases). The CDR3 runs 14 residues. The V gene lost 7 bases and the J gene lost 5 bases, with 17 bases spanning the gap. The CDR3, as DNA: TGTGCCAGCACCTCACAAGGAGGGGGGTATGGCTACACCTTC. It yields the protein CASTSQGGGYGYTF.

This clonotype was observed a handful of times. This sequence joins TRBV21-1 and TRBJ2-5; the DNA was not compared with TRBD1, the D call given in the table. TRBV21-1 is a pseudogene. The CDR3 is 16 amino acids. The CDR3 DNA is TGTGCCAGCAGCAAAGCGCTTCGGGACAGGGCATCGGCCCAGTACTTC. Its translation: CASSKALRDRASAQYF.

The table lists this clonotype with a few counts. The rearrangement links TRBV3-1 to TRBJ2-7; D is perhaps TRBD1 (5 bases). The CDR3 is 15 amino acids. V was trimmed by 0 bases and J by 2 bases, leaving 11 bases between them. Per the germline V gene, CDR1 is LGHDT and CDR2 is YNNKEL (reference sequence). The CDR3 loop is CASSQDPDRPYEQYF. The DNA of the CDR3 is TGTGCCAGCAGCCAAGACCCCGACAGACCCTACGAGCAGTACTTC.

Worth noting for this clonotype: One junction end disagrees with the germline gene, perhaps due to a read error. This chain uses TRBV15 with TRBJ2-1; 7 bases are a match to TRBD1. Germline V gives CDR1 LNHNV, CDR2 YYDKDF (reference sequence). The CDR3 is made up of 16 amino acids. DNA for the CDR3: TGTGCCACCGGCAGCGACGGAACAGGGGCTTACAATGAGCAGTTCTTC. Residues: CATGSDGTGAYNEQFF.

The count of this clonotype is one. One junction end disagrees with the germline gene, perhaps due to a read error. The V and J genes are TRBV18 and TRBJ2-3; tentative D call: TRBD2 (6 bases). The CDR3 consists of 13 residues. CDR1 and CDR2 (germline): KGHSH, LQKENI. In nucleotides, the CDR3 is TGTGCCAGCCCACCGGGGGGCACAGATACGCAGTATTTT. The encoded protein is CASPPGGTDTQYF.

This chain connects TRBV7-8 to TRBJ1-2; 7 bases line up with TRBD1. CDR3 length: 14 residues. Germline values: CDR1 SGHVS, CDR2 FQNEAQ. The J segment lost 7 bases and the V segment lost 5 bases, leaving 10 bases of the junction unmatched. CDR3 bases: TGTGCCAGCAGCAAAGACAGGGTCGGCGGTGGCTACACCTTC. This gives the protein CASSKDRVGGGYTF.

The genes are TRBV21-1 and TRBJ1-2; TRBD1, the D gene given by the table, was not confirmed from the DNA. TRBV21-1 is a pseudogene segment. The CDR3 runs 13 residues. The CDR3 spells CAKNTGSAYGYTF. Written as DNA, the CDR3 is TGTGCCAAAAATACAGGGTCCGCCTATGGCTACACCTTC.

This clonotype was recorded at least ten times. The gene calls are TRBV20-1 and TRBJ2-7; 8 bases agree with TRBD1. V lost 6 bases, J lost 2 bases, and 12 bases stayed unmatched. CDR1 is DFQATT, CDR2 SNEGSKA, per germline (reference sequence). This CDR3 is 15 amino acids long. The CDR3 nucleotides read TGCAGTGCCATGGGAGGACGACAGGGGACCTACGAGCAGTACTTC. Residues: CSAMGGRQGTYEQYF.

The J gene is TRBJ1-2, the V gene TRBV2; a possible D gene is TRBD1 (5 bases). There are 16 residues in the CDR3. V was clipped by 0 bases and J by 8 bases, with 19 bases between them. Germline V gene lookup returns CDR1 SNHLY and CDR2 FYNNEI. This CDR3 is CASSEALRDRSIGYTF. Here the CDR3 DNA reads TGTGCCAGCAGTGAAGCGCTTCGGGACCGGAGCATCGGCTACACCTTC. Drawing the rest from reference TRBV2 and TRBJ1-2, the complete variable domain is EPEVTQTPSHQVTQMGQEVILRCVPISNHLYFYWYRQILGQKVEFLVSFYNNEISEKSEIFDDQFSVERPDGSNFTLKIRSTKLEDSAMYFCASSEALRDRSIGYTFGSGTRLTVV.

V is TRBV3-1 and J is TRBJ2-7; D could derive from TRBD1 or TRBD2 (6 bases each). CDR3 size: 17 residues. CDR1 and CDR2 from the germline V gene are LGHDT and YNNKEL (reference sequence). Between the trimmed V and J ends, which lost 0 bases and 3 bases, there was a span of 18 bases. The CDR3 coding sequence is TGTGCCAGCAGCCAAGAAGTCGGGGGCCGCAACCTCTACGAGCAGTACTTC. Its translation: CASSQEVGGRNLYEQYF.